This entry lists 25 T cell receptor beta chains sequenced from one sample in a study of shared clonotypes between healthy human individuals. Here immunoSEQ multiplex PCR was the method, and the copy in TCRdb shows in-frame clones only, minus some. The table includes approximately 640,000 clones, about 92% detected once. The sequenced sample consisted of memory CD8+ T cells from PBMCs. Subset here: CD45RO+ cells pooled with CCR7-negative TemRA cells. The origin of the receptors is a man aged 18 to 35 in good health. Some clones in this sample may be carry-over from other donors' samples.

The J gene is TRBJ2-4, the V gene TRBV25-1; weak D call: TRBD1 (7 bases). The CDR3 has 13 amino acids. The V end was cut by 6 bases, the J end by 12 bases, with 18 bases between. Germline assignment: CDR1 MGHDK and CDR2 SYGVNS. CDR3 sequence (DNA): TGTGCCAGCAGGGAGGGGACAGCGGCTTATCAGTACTTC. Protein sequence: CASREGTAAYQYF.

The gene calls are TRBV27 and TRBJ1-5; D ambiguous. The ends were cut back, 5 bases at V and 1 base at J, with 15 bases in the middle. The germline gives CDR1 MNHEY, CDR2 SMNVEV (reference sequence). This CDR3 region has 16 residues. DNA of the CDR3: TGTGCCAGCAGTCCAGGCGCAGGAGCGAGCAATCAGCCCCAGCATTTT. This codes for CASSPGAGASNQPQHF.

This clone was seen just once. The gene calls are TRBV13 and TRBJ2-5; D remains ambiguous. The CDR3 sequence is 14 residues long. Trimming removed 4 bases from V and 1 base from J, with 10 bases in between. CDR1 and CDR2 from the germline V gene are PRHDT and FYEKMQ (reference sequence). In DNA, the CDR3 is TGTGCCAGCAGCTCCCGGGCGCCCCAAGAGACCCAGTACTTC. It yields the protein CASSSRAPQETQYF.

This clone was seen only once. The chain has TRBV28 and TRBJ2-7; D remains ambiguous. This CDR3 has 13 amino acids. The germline V and J ends were trimmed by 8 bases and 5 bases, with 16 bases remaining between them. Germline assignment: CDR1 MDHEN and CDR2 SYDVKM. CDR3 nucleotide sequence: TGTGCCAGCCGACAACGTCCCCGGGACGAGCAGTACTTC. Translation: CASRQRPRDEQYF.

The rearrangement links TRBV7-3 to TRBJ2-7; TRBD1 matches at 8 bases. V was pared by 4 bases and J by 2 bases, with 10 bases of the junction left unmatched. This CDR3 is built from 16 residues. CDR1 and CDR2 (germline): SGHTA, FQGTGA. CDR3 in amino acids: CASSSRLGQGAYEQYF. CDR3 DNA: TGTGCCAGCAGCTCCCGCCTTGGACAGGGAGCCTACGAGCAGTACTTC.

This chain connects TRBV5-1 to TRBJ2-7; D tentatively fits TRBD1 or TRBD2 (6 bases each). Germline assignment: CDR1 SGHRS and CDR2 YFSETQ. This CDR3 has 15 residues. Trimming took off 0 bases at V and 6 bases at J, with 16 bases between the two ends. The CDR3 DNA reads as TGCGCCAGCAGCTTGGGGAGGTGGGGGGCGAGCGAGCAGTACTTC. Its translation: CASSLGRWGASEQYF.

The chain carries TRBV27 and TRBJ1-5; maybe TRBD1 (6 bases). The length of the CDR3 is 16 residues. Per germline, CDR1 MNHEY and CDR2 SMNVEV (reference sequence). Trimming left V 8 bases short and J 0 bases short, with 17 bases between. The chain's CDR3 is CASGQQGPRSNQPQHF. CDR3 in DNA: TGTGCCAGCGGTCAACAGGGTCCTCGTAGCAATCAGCCCCAGCATTTT.

The genes are TRBV7-3 and TRBJ1-6; D uncertain. The CDR3 is 15 residues long. The germline CDR1 and CDR2 sequences are SGHTA and FQGTGA. V gave up 0 bases and J gave up 10 bases, with 13 bases separating them. In DNA form, the CDR3 reads TGTGCCAGCAGCTTAACGGTCGGGCGGGCATCACCCCTCCACTTT. It is translated as CASSLTVGRASPLHF.

This clone has a single count. V and J are TRBV5-1 and TRBJ2-7; D unclear. Germline CDR1 reads SGHRS; CDR2 reads YFSETQ. CDR3 size: 14 residues. V lost 2 bases to trimming and J lost 0 bases, with 9 bases between them. CDR3 residues: CASSFTLNSYEQYF. The CDR3 DNA is TGCGCCAGCAGCTTCACATTAAACTCCTACGAGCAGTACTTC. Full variable domain (remainder filled in from reference TRBV5-1 and TRBJ2-7): KAGVTQTPRYLIKTRGQQVTLSCSPISGHRSVSWYQQTPGQGLQFLFEYFSETQRNKGNFPGRFSGRQFSNSRSEMNVSTLELGDSALYLCASSFTLNSYEQYFGPGTRLTVT.

This rearrangement joins TRBV12-5 to TRBJ2-1, with TRBD1 matching 10 bases. V dropped 1 base and J dropped 7; count of bases not matched to a gene: 7. CDR3 size: 16 residues. Germline-derived CDR1 and CDR2 are LGHNT and FRNRAP. CDR3 sequence reads: CASGLGGTGEKNEQFF. CDR3 DNA: TGTGCTAGTGGTTTGGGCGGGACAGGGGAGAAGAATGAGCAGTTCTTC.

Comments on this clone: Sequence at one end of the junction differs from germline and may be a read error. This chain connects TRBV27 to TRBJ1-5, with D unclear. Germline V gene data show CDR1 as MNHEY and CDR2 as SMNVEV (reference sequence). The CDR3 length is 14 residues. DNA of the CDR3: TGTGCCAGCAGTCTATCGGACCTAAATCAGCCCCAGCATTTT. It translates to CASSLSDLNQPQHF.

This chain connects TRBV7-9 to TRBJ2-3; D call uncertain. The germline gives CDR1 SEHNR, CDR2 FQNEAQ (reference sequence). Trimming removed 5 bases at V and 3 bases at J, with 12 bases between. This CDR3 is built from 14 residues. The CDR3 protein is CASSHRFETDTQYF. DNA of the CDR3: TGTGCCAGCAGCCACCGCTTTGAGACAGATACGCAGTATTTT.

This chain connects TRBV7-9 to TRBJ1-2; D is uncertain. CDR1 is SEHNR, CDR2 FQNEAQ, per germline (reference sequence). The CDR3 is made up of 11 amino acids. The V gene lost 8 bases and the J gene lost 6 bases, with 10 bases spanning the gap. CDR3 DNA sequence: TGTGCCAGCGGGCGGGAAGATGGCTACACCTTC. Residues: CASGREDGYTF.

CDR3 coding DNA: TGTGCCAGCAGCGAGTGGGGGTCGTTAGCGGGAAACACAGATACGCAGTATTTT. As protein: CASSEWGSLAGNTDTQYF. The chain has TRBV9 and TRBJ2-3; 8 bases are shared with TRBD2. The junction had 14 bases not matched to a gene; V was cut back by 3 bases and J by 2 bases. Looked up from germline, CDR1 is SGDLS and CDR2 is YYNGEE. The CDR3 is made up of 18 amino acids. The full variable domain, completed using reference TRBV9 and TRBJ2-3, is DSGVTQTPKHLITATGQRVTLRCSPRSGDLSVYWYQQSLDQGLQFLIQYYNGEERAKGNILERFSAQQFPDLHSELNLSSLELGDSALYFCASSEWGSLAGNTDTQYFGPGTRLTVL.

A single count supports this clone. The same CDR3 arises from other DNA sequences in this sample as well. CDR3 coding DNA: TGTGCCAGCAGCCCACAAGAGACCCAGTACTTC. It codes for CASSPQETQYF. The V call is TRBV7-9, the J call TRBJ2-5; no definite D call. Germline CDR1 is SEHNR and CDR2 is FQNEAQ (reference sequence). The CDR3 extends over 11 amino acids. V lost 5 bases to trimming and J lost 2 bases, with 3 bases between them.

This sequence joins TRBV9 and TRBJ2-1; the match to TRBD2 covers 7 bases. Germline V gene lookup returns CDR1 SGDLS and CDR2 YYNGEE. The CDR3 spans 16 residues. Trimming took 0 bases from V and 7 from J; bases not matched to a gene: 10. CDR3 nucleotides: TGTGCCAGCAGCGTAGAGAGGAGCGGGACGCGGAATGAGCAGTTCTTC. Its protein product is CASSVERSGTRNEQFF.

This sequence joins TRBV15 and TRBJ2-3, with 7 bases matching TRBD2. After removal of 5 bases from V and 1 base from J, the junction contained 6 bases not matched to a gene. Germline lookup yields CDR1 LNHNV and CDR2 YYDKDF (reference sequence). CDR3 length equals 15 residues. The CDR3 loop is CATSPLAAGTDTQYF. The CDR3 bases are TGTGCCACCAGCCCTCTAGCGGCGGGCACAGATACGCAGTATTTT.

The genes are TRBV6-1 and TRBJ2-5; 9 positions agree with TRBD1. TRBJ2-7 matches the DNA end more closely, so the J call is doubtful. The CDR3 has 15 residues. Germline CDR1 reads MNHNS; CDR2 reads SASEGT. The CDR3 DNA reads TGTGCCAGCAGTGTCGGGACAGGGAGCTCCTACGAGCAGTACTTC. Its translation is CASSVGTGSSYEQYF.

For this clone: This CDR3 is also generated by other DNA sequences in the sample. The chain carries TRBV4-1 and TRBJ2-7, with TRBD1 matching over 7 bases. V shed 0 bases, J shed 3 bases, and the junction held 5 bases outside the gene matches. The CDR3 has 15 amino acids. The germline V gene encodes CDR1 MGHRA and CDR2 YSYEKL. The CDR3 reads CASSQDRAGGYEQYF. The CDR3, as DNA: TGCGCCAGCAGCCAAGATAGGGCAGGGGGCTACGAGCAGTACTTC.

The V gene is TRBV28, the J gene TRBJ2-2; 10 bases fit TRBD2. The germline V gene encodes CDR1 MDHEN and CDR2 SYDVKM. CDR3 size: 13 residues. J gave up 6 bases and V 5 bases, and 0 bases lay outside the gene matches. The CDR3 is CASSSGRAGELFF. The CDR3 DNA reads TGTGCCAGCAGTAGCGGGAGGGCCGGGGAGCTGTTTTTT.

The V call is TRBV11-2, the J call TRBJ2-5, with D tentatively TRBD2 (5 bases). The CDR3 loop spans 13 amino acids. Germline V gene lookup returns CDR1 SGHAT and CDR2 FQNNGV. Trimming removed 2 bases at V and 5 bases at J, with 9 bases between. The CDR3 nucleotides read TGTGCCAGCAGCTTACGGGGTTGGGAGACCCAGTACTTC. It yields the protein CASSLRGWETQYF.

The CDR3 loop reads CASSLSGGWGTGELFF. CDR3 bases: TGTGCCAGCAGTTTATCGGGCGGGTGGGGCACCGGGGAGCTGTTTTTT. V is TRBV27 and J is TRBJ2-2, with D tentatively TRBD2 (5 bases). The CDR3 has 16 amino acids. Germline V gene sequence: CDR1 MNHEY, CDR2 SMNVEV (reference sequence). The V gene lost 0 bases and the J gene lost 4 bases, with 12 bases spanning the gap.

The CDR3 DNA reads TGTGCCGGCCGAAAAGGGACTAGCGGCACAGATACGCAGTATTTT. Translating it yields CAGRKGTSGTDTQYF. The chain couples TRBV28 to TRBJ2-3; 10 bases fit TRBD2. Germline CDR1 MDHEN, CDR2 SYDVKM. J gave up 1 base and V 11 bases, and 9 bases lay outside the gene matches. The CDR3 is 15 amino acids.

The rearrangement joins TRBV7-2 to TRBJ1-5; no definite D call. The CDR3 covers 15 residues. The V end lost 1 base, the J end lost 1 base, and 8 bases lay between the germline ends. The V gene's germline CDR1 is SGHTA and CDR2 FQGNSA. For the CDR3, the DNA is TGTGCCAGCAGCTTAGAATGGGGAAGCAATCAGCCCCAGCATTTT. It encodes CASSLEWGSNQPQHF.

The CDR3 bases are TGTGCCAGCACAGGTCTCTATGGCTACACCTTC. Amino acid sequence: CASTGLYGYTF. This rearrangement joins TRBV6-5 to TRBJ1-2; no firm D call. The CDR3 is 11 amino acids. V dropped 7 bases and J dropped 4 bases, with 7 bases sitting between them. Per the germline V gene, CDR1 is MNHEY and CDR2 is SVGAGI.